Included here is one T cell receptor beta chain sequence, with context. Possible read error: a much larger clone is one base away. These data belong to a study of T cells in Graves' hyperthyroidism and ophthalmopathy. The TCR beta CDR3 regions underwent amplification using RNA transcripts as the source. Carried out on the TCR CDR3, a first-round RT-PCR used the HTBI primer set. TCRdb reanalysed the multiplex PCR reads using MiXCR and keeps one entry per CDR3 protein. Of about 460,000 distinct CDR3 sequences detected, less than 25% appear once; the ten largest clones hold around 47%. V lost 5 bases and J lost 6, with 13 bases in between. The length of the CDR3 is 13 residues. Germline CDR1 reads MNHNS; CDR2 reads SASEGT.

This receptor was identified in an older woman with Graves' ophthalmopathy. The V and J genes are TRBV6-1 and TRBJ1-1; tentatively, D is TRBD1 (6 bases). Sample: blood. CDR3 region: CASSTTGRAEAFF. The CDR3 DNA reads TGTGCCAGCAGTACCACAGGGCGCGCTGAAGCTTTCTTT.